The 31 T cell receptor beta chains listed next were all sequenced from one sample in a study of blood T cell repertoires in COVID-19. Some clones are missing from TCRdb's copy, which holds only in-frame ones; the method was immunoSEQ multiplex PCR. The table has about 480,000 clones, about 87% seen once. Sequencing was performed on peripheral blood. The receptor source for this set is a woman aged 45-59 years with COVID-19, enrolled during active disease.

This clone was seen only a few times. This chain links TRBV5-1 with TRBJ2-1; 7 bases match TRBD1. The CDR3 contains 12 residues. J gave up 10 bases and V 6 bases, and 7 bases lay outside the gene matches. Germline-derived CDR1 and CDR2 are SGHRS and YFSETQ. The CDR3 sequence: CASTRQGSEQFF. The CDR3 DNA reads TGCGCCAGCACCCGACAGGGCAGCGAGCAGTTCTTC.

This sequence joins TRBV10-3 and TRBJ1-2; 8 nucleotides agree with TRBD1. This CDR3 comprises 14 residues. With V trimmed by 2 bases and J by 7 bases, 6 bases remained unmatched. The germline gives CDR1 ENHRY, CDR2 SYGVKD. The CDR3 sequence: CAISEGTGRSGYTF. As DNA, the CDR3 is TGTGCCATCAGTGAGGGGACAGGAAGATCTGGCTACACCTTC.

The V and J genes are TRBV20-1 and TRBJ1-1; the match to TRBD1 covers 7 bases. There are 13 residues in the CDR3. J was trimmed by 1 base and V by 7 bases; bases with no gene match: 6. CDR1 is DFQATT and CDR2 is SNEGSKA in the germline V gene (reference sequence). CDR3 protein: CSVTDRANTEAFF. For the CDR3, the DNA is TGCAGTGTTACTGACAGGGCGAACACTGAAGCTTTCTTT.

The J gene is TRBJ1-2, the V gene TRBV12-3 or TRBV12-4; D is uncertain. The CDR3 sequence is 12 residues long. Trimming pared 3 bases from V and 5 bases from J, leaving 7 bases between. CDR3 sequence reads: CASSFAQYGYTF. The CDR3 nucleotides are TGTGCCAGCAGTTTCGCACAGTATGGCTACACCTTC.

The chain uses TRBV27 and TRBJ1-2; perhaps TRBD1 as D (5 bases). Germline lookup yields CDR1 MNHEY and CDR2 SMNVEV (reference sequence). V lost 7 bases, J lost 6 bases, and 18 bases lay in between. This CDR3 comprises 14 residues. The DNA for the CDR3 is TGTGCCAGCACCACTTTGGGGGGTGGGCATGGCTACACCTTC. This codes for CASTTLGGGHGYTF.

This clone has only a few counts. V is TRBV2 and J is TRBJ1-6; weak D call: TRBD1 (6 bases). The V gene lost 5 bases and the J gene lost 5 bases, with 10 bases spanning the gap. Germline V gives CDR1 SNHLY, CDR2 FYNNEI. This CDR3 has 14 residues. CDR3: CASSPDRHNSPLHF. The CDR3 nucleotides are TGTGCCAGCAGTCCGGACAGACATAATTCACCCCTCCACTTT. The entire variable domain, with the rest obtained from reference TRBV2 and TRBJ1-6, is as follows: EPEVTQTPSHQVTQMGQEVILRCVPISNHLYFYWYRQILGQKVEFLVSFYNNEISEKSEIFDDQFSVERPDGSNFTLKIRSTKLEDSAMYFCASSPDRHNSPLHFGNGTRLTVT.

The chain uses TRBV14 and TRBJ1-2; 7 nucleotides align to TRBD1. Germline CDR1 reads SGHDN; CDR2 reads FVKESK. This CDR3 has 13 amino acids. V lost 1 base and J lost 8; bases outside the gene matches: 4. The CDR3 DNA sequence: TGTGCCAGCAGCCAAGGAGGGGGCGGAGGCTACACCTTC. It specifies CASSQGGGGGYTF. Supplemented by reference TRBV14 and TRBJ1-2, the full variable domain reads EAGVTQFPSHSVIEKGQTVTLRCDPISGHDNLYWYRRVMGKEIKFLLHFVKESKQDESGMPNNRFLAERTGGTYSTLKVQPAELEDSGVYFCASSQGGGGGYTFGSGTRLTVV.

The gene calls are TRBV14 and TRBJ2-7; D might be TRBD2 (6 bases). There are 15 residues in the CDR3. Germline values: CDR1 SGHDN, CDR2 FVKESK. V was pared by 4 bases and J by 3 bases, with 16 bases between. The CDR3 region has the DNA TGTGCCAGCAGCCCCCTAGGAGGGGAGAACTACGAGCAGTACTTC. Its translation is CASSPLGGENYEQYF.

This clone was counted a single time. The chain joins TRBV6-5 to TRBJ2-7; D may be TRBD2 (6 bases). Germline CDR1 MNHEY, CDR2 SVGAGI. The CDR3 totals 14 residues. V was cut by 4 bases and J by 5 bases, with 15 bases left in between. CDR3 loop: CASSFPGEGDEQYF. The CDR3, as DNA: TGTGCCAGCAGTTTCCCGGGAGAAGGCGACGAGCAGTACTTC.

The table lists this clone with a count of one. This chain links TRBV5-6 with TRBJ2-5; possible D gene TRBD2, 6 bases. Germline V lookup: CDR1 SGHDT, CDR2 YYEEEE. V lost 2 bases and J lost 2, with 10 bases in between. This CDR3 is 14 amino acids long. For the CDR3, the DNA is TGTGCCAGCAGCTTCGGGGGTCATCAAGAGACCCAGTACTTC. This codes for CASSFGGHQETQYF.

The V and J genes are TRBV6-5 and TRBJ2-1; 16 bases align to TRBD2. V trimming: 8 bases; J trimming: 7 bases; junction bases outside the gene matches: 2. The CDR3 contains 14 residues. Germline CDR1 reads MNHEY; CDR2 reads SVGAGI. The CDR3 region has the DNA TGTGCCAGCCGGGGACTAGCGGGGGGGAATGAGCAGTTCTTC. As protein: CASRGLAGGNEQFF.

V gene TRBV9 combines with J gene TRBJ2-3; D possibly corresponds to TRBD2 (5 bases). The CDR3 runs 14 residues. V lost 4 bases, J lost 0 bases, and 9 bases lay in between. Germline values: CDR1 SGDLS, CDR2 YYNGEE. The DNA of the CDR3 is TGTGCCAGCAGCCCAGACTATAGCACAGATACGCAGTATTTT. Its translation is CASSPDYSTDTQYF.

V usage is TRBV14 and J usage is TRBJ1-3; TRBD1 might be the D (5 bases). Deletions cut 2 bases from V and 4 bases from J, with 9 bases between. Germline CDR1 is SGHDN and CDR2 is FVKESK. The CDR3 is 14 residues long. CDR3 residues: CASSQIDRGNTIYF. CDR3 DNA sequence: TGTGCCAGCAGCCAAATAGACAGAGGAAACACCATATATTTT.

The J gene is TRBJ2-1, the V gene TRBV6-4, with TRBD1 matching 7 bases. The J segment lost 1 base and the V segment lost 6 bases, leaving 6 bases of the junction unmatched. This CDR3 region has 15 residues. In germline, CDR1 is MRHNA, CDR2 SNTAGT. The CDR3 protein is CASSASGGSYNEQFF. CDR3 DNA sequence: TGTGCCAGCAGCGCGTCAGGGGGATCCTACAATGAGCAGTTCTTC.

The chain couples TRBV6-5 to TRBJ2-5, with D hard to call. Germline CDR1 reads MNHEY; CDR2 reads SVGAGI. Trimming cost V 0 bases and J 2 bases, with 4 bases left between them. This CDR3 is built from 13 residues. Written as DNA, the CDR3 is TGTGCCAGCAGTTACTCCTCGCAAGAGACCCAGTACTTC. Protein product: CASSYSSQETQYF.

This clone came up once. V usage is TRBV29-1 and J usage is TRBJ2-1, with 12 bases identical to TRBD2. After removal of 7 bases from V and 4 bases from J, the junction contained 8 bases not matched to a gene. The CDR3 is 15 residues long. Germline CDR1 SQVTM, CDR2 ANQGSEA. The CDR3, as DNA: TGCAGCGCTAGCGGGGGGGCTTGGTCTTACAATGAGCAGTTCTTC. Translated, it gives CSASGGAWSYNEQFF.

V is TRBV9 and J is TRBJ1-1, with TRBD1 matching 9 bases. This CDR3 contains 17 residues. The V and J ends lost 2 bases and 5 bases, in that order; junction bases with no gene match: 13. Germline assignment: CDR1 SGDLS and CDR2 YYNGEE. The CDR3 region has the DNA TGTGCCAGCAGCGTCCAACCTGACGGGACAGGGAGAACTGAAGCTTTCTTT. This codes for CASSVQPDGTGRTEAFF.

This clone was seen only a few times. J is TRBJ2-2 and V is TRBV4-2; 10 positions agree with TRBD2. This CDR3 comprises 17 residues. J gave up 3 bases and V 0 bases, and 4 bases lay outside the gene matches. Germline CDR1 reads LGHNA; CDR2 reads YNFKEQ. CDR3 in DNA: TGTGCCAGCAGCCAAGAACGGACTAGCGGCCACACCGGGGAGCTGTTTTTT. This codes for CASSQERTSGHTGELFF.

This clone was counted a single time. CDR3 sequence reads: CASSRSADTQYF. In nucleotides, the CDR3 is TGTGCCAGCAGCCGATCCGCAGATACGCAGTATTTT. The chain links TRBV7-8 to TRBJ2-3; D uncertain. Trimming left V 5 bases short and J 4 bases short, with 7 bases between. Germline V gene lookup returns CDR1 SGHVS and CDR2 FQNEAQ. This CDR3 is 12 amino acids long.

The V gene is TRBV4-2, the J gene TRBJ2-1; 7 positions agree with TRBD2. The CDR3 loop spans 13 amino acids. Trimming cost V 1 base and J 6 bases; bases outside gene matches: 0. CDR1 and CDR2 from the germline V gene are LGHNA and YNFKEQ. The CDR3 DNA is TGTGCCAGCAGCCAAGCGGGGGGCAATGAGCAGTTCTTC. Translating it yields CASSQAGGNEQFF.

The rearrangement links TRBV11-2 to TRBJ1-2; D remains ambiguous. V lost 5 bases and J lost 3, with 10 bases in between. Per germline, CDR1 SGHAT and CDR2 FQNNGV. The CDR3 totals 13 residues. CDR3 amino acids: CASSRAGDYGYTF. For the CDR3, the DNA is TGTGCCAGCAGCCGTGCCGGGGACTATGGCTACACCTTC.

The V and J genes are TRBV19 and TRBJ2-3, with a weak D call TRBD1 (6 bases). Germline CDR1 and CDR2: LNHDA and SQIVND (reference sequence). Trimming took off 9 bases at V and 5 bases at J, with 15 bases between the two ends. CDR3 length: 13 residues. The DNA for the CDR3 is TGTGCCAGCCTCCCGGACAGTAAAGATACGCAGTATTTT. Translating gives CASLPDSKDTQYF.

Only one count was recorded for this clone. This chain connects TRBV28 to TRBJ2-7; D is ambiguous. The CDR3 length is 11 residues. Germline lookup yields CDR1 MDHEN and CDR2 SYDVKM. Trimming shortened V by 5 bases and J by 8 bases, and 10 bases separated the two germline ends. The CDR3 is CASSTIGQQYF. The CDR3, as DNA: TGTGCCAGCAGTACTATAGGTCAGCAGTACTTC.

The CDR3 region is CAIQDRGNTEAFF. CDR3 in DNA: TGTGCCATCCAAGACAGGGGGAACACTGAAGCTTTCTTT. The chain employs TRBV10-3 and TRBJ1-1; 8 bases are a match to TRBD1. V dropped 8 bases and J dropped 1; count of bases not matched to a gene: 3. This CDR3 region has 13 residues. Germline V gene lookup returns CDR1 ENHRY and CDR2 SYGVKD.

This clone was seen a single time. V and J are TRBV6-1 and TRBJ2-7, with D perhaps matching TRBD1 (5 bases). CDR1 is MNHNS and CDR2 is SASEGT in the germline V gene. The CDR3 length is 14 residues. Trimming took 3 bases from V and 0 from J, leaving 9 bases between them. CDR3 DNA: TGTGCCAGCAGTGAGGACATGATCTCCTACGAGCAGTACTTC. The encoded protein is CASSEDMISYEQYF.

The rearrangement uses TRBV30 and TRBJ2-7, with a possible D match to TRBD1 (5 bases). Germline V gene sequence: CDR1 GTSNPN, CDR2 SVGIG (reference sequence). V lost 5 bases and J lost 7, with 18 bases in between. The CDR3 loop spans 13 amino acids. The CDR3 protein is CAWSADLKGEQYF. The CDR3 nucleotides are TGTGCCTGGTCCGCAGACTTAAAGGGGGAGCAGTACTTC.

The V and J genes are TRBV10-2 and TRBJ2-2; D unresolved. Per germline, CDR1 WSHSY and CDR2 SAAADI. The CDR3 is 11 residues long. Deletions cut 8 bases from V and 7 bases from J, with 8 bases between. The DNA for the CDR3 is TGCGCCAGCCTCGAGGACGGGGAGCTGTTTTTT. Its translation: CASLEDGELFF.

The CDR3 protein is CASGIGVQPQHF. CDR3 in DNA: TGTGCCAGCGGTATCGGAGTTCAGCCCCAGCATTTT. V gene TRBV6-5 combines with J gene TRBJ1-5, with unresolved D. The V gene lost 8 bases and the J gene lost 6 bases, with 11 bases spanning the gap. Per the germline V gene, CDR1 is MNHEY and CDR2 is SVGAGI. This CDR3 contains 12 residues.

V usage is TRBV7-3 and J usage is TRBJ1-6, with a possible D match to TRBD1 (6 bases). The V gene lost 4 bases and the J gene lost 5 bases, with 12 bases spanning the gap. Germline V gene data show CDR1 as SGHTA and CDR2 as FQGTGA. The CDR3 has 15 residues. The CDR3 bases are TGTGCCAGCAGCTCCCAGGGGAGAGATAATTCACCCCTCCACTTT. Amino acid sequence: CASSSQGRDNSPLHF.

The chain uses TRBV18 and TRBJ2-7; TRBD1 agrees at 7 bases. V dropped 4 bases and J dropped 3; count of bases not matched to a gene: 3. The CDR3 is made up of 13 amino acids. CDR1 KGHSH and CDR2 LQKENI come from the germline V gene. CDR3 nucleotide sequence: TGTGCCAGCTCACGTGACAGGGTCTACGAGCAGTACTTC. It encodes CASSRDRVYEQYF. Drawing the rest from reference TRBV18 and TRBJ2-7, the complete variable domain is NAGVMQNPRHLVRRRGQEARLRCSPMKGHSHVYWYRQLPEEGLKFMVYLQKENIIDESGMPKERFSAEFPKEGPSILRIQQVVRGDSAAYFCASSRDRVYEQYFGPGTRLTVT.

This chain links TRBV12-3 or TRBV12-4 with TRBJ2-3; D uncertain. This CDR3 is 11 amino acids long. Between the trimmed V and J ends, which lost 6 bases and 3 bases, there was a span of 4 bases. The CDR3 sequence is CASSSTDTQYF. The CDR3 nucleotides read TGTGCCAGCAGCAGTACAGATACGCAGTATTTT.